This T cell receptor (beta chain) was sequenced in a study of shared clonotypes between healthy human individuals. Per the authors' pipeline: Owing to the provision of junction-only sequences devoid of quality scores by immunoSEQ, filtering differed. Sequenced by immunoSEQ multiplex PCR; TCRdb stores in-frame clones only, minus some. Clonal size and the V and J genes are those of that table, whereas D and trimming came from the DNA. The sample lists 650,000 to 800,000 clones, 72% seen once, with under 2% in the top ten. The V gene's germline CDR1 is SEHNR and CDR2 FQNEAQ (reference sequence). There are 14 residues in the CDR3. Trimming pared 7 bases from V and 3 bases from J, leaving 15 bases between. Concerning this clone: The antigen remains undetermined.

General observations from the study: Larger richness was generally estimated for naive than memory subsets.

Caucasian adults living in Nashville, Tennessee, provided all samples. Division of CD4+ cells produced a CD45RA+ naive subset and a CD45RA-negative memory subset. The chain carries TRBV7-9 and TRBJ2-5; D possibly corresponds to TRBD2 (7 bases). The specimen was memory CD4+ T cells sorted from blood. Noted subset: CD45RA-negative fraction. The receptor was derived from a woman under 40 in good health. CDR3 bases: TGTGCCAGCATCAAGGGGGGGGCTAAAGAGACCCAGTACTTC. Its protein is CASIKGGAKETQYF.